Each of the 4 T cell receptor beta chains below was sequenced from the same sample in a study of blood T cells in healthy people across ages. With a J-beta primer mix and a sample-barcoded 5' primer, a second PCR ran 7 to 11 cycles. TCRdb reanalysed the 5' RACE reads using MiXCR and keeps one entry per CDR3 protein. The table shows under 750,000 distinct CDR3 sequences, with more than 45% occurring only once. The sample taken for sequencing was blood. These receptor sequences come from a man older than 75 in good health.

This chain connects TRBV9 to TRBJ1-5; possibly TRBD1 for D (5 bases). The germline CDR1 and CDR2 sequences are SGDLS and YYNGEE. The CDR3 consists of 14 residues. With 3 bases removed from V and 5 bases from J, the gap between germline ends came to 12 bases. The chain's CDR3 is CASSAQGGDQPQHF. The CDR3 bases are TGTGCCAGCAGCGCCCAGGGAGGGGATCAGCCCCAGCATTTT.

This clonotype was seen more than once but under ten times. The chain recombines TRBV5-1 with TRBJ1-2; D call uncertain. Trimming stripped 5 bases from V and 3 bases from J, with 8 bases between. Germline CDR1 and CDR2: SGHRS and YFSETQ. This CDR3 contains 12 residues. CDR3 sequence reads: CASSEADYGYTF. CDR3 DNA sequence: TGCGCCAGCAGTGAGGCGGACTATGGCTACACCTTC.

The genes are TRBV3-1 and TRBJ2-3, with 8 bases aligning to TRBD1. The J segment lost 4 bases and the V segment lost 8 bases, leaving 8 bases of the junction unmatched. CDR3 length equals 14 residues. The germline V gene encodes CDR1 LGHDT and CDR2 YNNKEL (reference sequence). The DNA of the CDR3 is TGTGCCAGCGACAGGGGCAACGGGGCAGATACGCAGTATTTT. This sequence encodes CASDRGNGADTQYF.

This clonotype was detected a few times. The chain uses TRBV20-1 and TRBJ2-1; weak D call: TRBD1 (6 bases). The CDR3 covers 15 residues. V shed 2 bases and J shed 3 bases, with 14 bases lying between them. Per germline, CDR1 DFQATT and CDR2 SNEGSKA (reference sequence). CDR3 DNA: TGCAGTGCTAGATCAACAGGGTTCGTCTACAATGAGCAGTTCTTC. Protein sequence: CSARSTGFVYNEQFF.